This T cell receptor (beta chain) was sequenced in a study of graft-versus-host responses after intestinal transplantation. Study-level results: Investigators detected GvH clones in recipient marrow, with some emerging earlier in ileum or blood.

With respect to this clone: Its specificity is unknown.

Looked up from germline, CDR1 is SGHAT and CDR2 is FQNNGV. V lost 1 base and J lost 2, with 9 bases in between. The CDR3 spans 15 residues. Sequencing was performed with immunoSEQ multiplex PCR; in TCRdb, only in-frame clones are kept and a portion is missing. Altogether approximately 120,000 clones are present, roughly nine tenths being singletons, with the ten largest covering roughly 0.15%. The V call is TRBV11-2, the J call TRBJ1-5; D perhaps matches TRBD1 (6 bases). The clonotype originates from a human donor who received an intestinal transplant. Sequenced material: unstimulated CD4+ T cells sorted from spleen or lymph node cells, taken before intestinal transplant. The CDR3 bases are TGTGCCAGCAGCTTAGGGGGACATCGCAATCAGCCCCAGCATTTT. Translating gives CASSLGGHRNQPQHF.